This TCR beta chain is from a study of blood T cell repertoires in COVID-19. Germline V CDR1 and CDR2: LGHDT, YNNKEL (reference sequence). The CDR3 is made up of 16 amino acids. Trimming cost V 2 bases and J 8 bases; bases outside gene matches: 7. How the authors handled the data: Reference gene primer amplification in the assay estimated nucleated cell counts. TCRdb keeps only in-frame clones here, not all; method: immunoSEQ multiplex PCR. V, J and clone size are those of that table, while D and trimming were read from the DNA. Counted here are over 150,000 clones, about 85% occurring once; the ten biggest clones make up 6.2%. Residents of 24 US areas, aged roughly 18 to 89 years, made up the participants. Participants' reported clinical history set cohort assignment. Symptom resolution, clearance, or two negative PCRs marked the recovered donors of Cohort 3.

The material sequenced was PBMCs or T cells enriched from blood (not recorded which). The sequence was collected from a man aged 35 to 55 who had recovered from COVID-19. The V and J genes are TRBV3-1 (or the pseudogene TRBV3-2) and TRBJ1-6; 9 bases align to TRBD1. In DNA form, the CDR3 reads TGTGCCAGCAGCCAACAGGACAGGGGCAATCATTCACCCCTCCACTTT. It specifies CASSQQDRGNHSPLHF.